These 14 T cell receptor beta chains originate from one sample sequenced in a study of cytotoxic CD8 clonotypes in ibrutinib-treated CLL. The assay was immunoSEQ multiplex PCR, and TCRdb's table has in-frame clones only and misses some. The sample holds 160,000 or so clones, 88% seen once. The sample was PBMCs, taken at disease progression, from a patient treated with ibrutinib. Every receptor here comes from a human donor with chronic lymphocytic leukemia.

This clone was seen more than once but under ten times. J is TRBJ2-7 and V is TRBV2; TRBD1 matches 7 bases. Germline CDR1 reads SNHLY; CDR2 reads FYNNEI. Trimming removed 7 bases from V and 3 bases from J; junction bases left unmatched: 18. The length of the CDR3 is 17 residues. CDR3 DNA sequence: TGTGCCAGCAAATCGCCCGCTGGCTTCGGACAGGTCTACGAGCAGTACTTC. Protein product: CASKSPAGFGQVYEQYF.

The chain uses TRBV6-6 and TRBJ2-2; 7 positions agree with TRBD1. V was clipped by 8 bases and J by 2 bases; unmatched bases: 8. The CDR3 has 15 residues. In germline, CDR1 is MNHNY, CDR2 SVGAGI (reference sequence). Here the CDR3 reads CASRGQAKNTGELFF. Here the CDR3 DNA reads TGTGCCAGCCGCGGACAGGCCAAAAACACCGGGGAGCTGTTTTTT.

The rearrangement uses TRBV29-1 and TRBJ1-1; 7 nucleotides agree with TRBD1. The J segment lost 5 bases and the V segment lost 7 bases, leaving 13 bases of the junction unmatched. The germline gives CDR1 SQVTM, CDR2 ANQGSEA. The CDR3 totals 14 residues. The CDR3 DNA sequence: TGCAGCGCCAACTACCAGGGGGGCGGAACTGAAGCTTTCTTT. Translation gives CSANYQGGGTEAFF.

This chain uses TRBV4-1 with TRBJ2-1, with D tentatively TRBD1 (6 bases). Germline V gene data show CDR1 as MGHRA and CDR2 as YSYEKL. Trimming cost V 1 base and J 8 bases, with 18 bases left between them. The CDR3 is 16 amino acids. The CDR3 here is CASSQVGQGRPDEQFF. In DNA, the CDR3 is TGCGCCAGCAGCCAAGTCGGCCAGGGGCGCCCCGATGAGCAGTTCTTC.

This clone was picked up one time. CDR3 loop: CASNRKWGQGITGELFF. CDR3 nucleotide sequence: TGTGCCAGCAACCGTAAATGGGGACAGGGGATCACCGGGGAGCTGTTTTTT. The chain carries TRBV11-3 and TRBJ2-2; 10 bases agree with TRBD1. CDR3 length: 17 amino acids. J lost 4 bases, V lost 7 bases, and 12 bases had no gene match. Per the germline V gene, CDR1 is SGHNT and CDR2 is YENEEA.

This clone was detected once. The rearrangement joins TRBV12-5 to TRBJ2-7; TRBD2 agrees at 13 bases. V shed 5 bases, J shed 0 bases, and the junction held 13 bases outside the gene matches. The CDR3 loop spans 19 amino acids. Germline V gene data show CDR1 as LGHNT and CDR2 as FRNRAP. The DNA for the CDR3 is TGTGCTAGTGGTCCTAAACTACTGACTAGCGGGAGGTTCTCCTACGAGCAGTACTTC. This encodes CASGPKLLTSGRFSYEQYF.

The chain is built from TRBV11-3 and TRBJ1-2; 7 bases match TRBD1. Germline trimming cut 3 bases from V and 1 base from J; bases unmatched to any gene: 5. The germline gives CDR1 SGHNT, CDR2 YENEEA. This CDR3 spans 15 amino acids. The CDR3 here is CASSFGTEINYGYTF. The CDR3 DNA is TGTGCCAGCAGCTTTGGGACAGAGATTAACTATGGCTACACCTTC.

J is TRBJ1-1 and V is TRBV7-6; 7 bases align to TRBD1. Germline CDR1 SGHVS, CDR2 FNYEAQ. V lost 4 bases, J lost 8 bases, and 10 bases stayed unmatched. This CDR3 has 14 residues. CDR3 loop: CASSSRQGTREAFF. CDR3 in DNA: TGTGCCAGCAGCTCAAGACAGGGCACTAGGGAAGCTTTCTTT.

The genes are TRBV2 and TRBJ1-2, with a possible D match to TRBD1 (6 bases). The CDR3 has 14 amino acids. Between the trimmed V and J ends, which lost 4 bases and 4 bases, there was a span of 13 bases. The V gene's germline CDR1 is SNHLY and CDR2 FYNNEI. This chain's CDR3 is CASSVSGDRYGYTF. CDR3 DNA: TGTGCCAGCAGTGTCTCAGGGGACCGCTATGGCTACACCTTC.

The chain recombines TRBV5-1 with TRBJ2-7; 7 bases fit TRBD2. CDR3 size: 15 residues. Germline assignment: CDR1 SGHRS and CDR2 YFSETQ. With V trimmed by 4 bases and J by 5 bases, 12 bases remained unmatched. CDR3 sequence reads: CASSPKSGTGDEQYF. CDR3 nucleotides: TGCGCCAGCAGCCCAAAAAGCGGGACCGGGGACGAGCAGTACTTC.

J is TRBJ2-7 and V is TRBV7-3, with D tentatively TRBD2 (5 bases). V dropped 3 bases and J dropped 4 bases, with 10 bases sitting between them. Germline lookup yields CDR1 SGHTA and CDR2 FQGTGA. The CDR3 is 13 amino acids. The CDR3 region is CASSLDPGYEQYF. The CDR3, as DNA: TGTGCCAGCAGCTTGGACCCGGGGTACGAGCAGTACTTC. Complete variable domain (other parts from reference TRBV7-3 and TRBJ2-7): GAGVSQTPSNKVTEKGKYVELRCDPISGHTALYWYRQSLGQGPEFLIYFQGTGAADDSGLPNDRFFAVRPEGSVSTLKIQRTERGDSAVYLCASSLDPGYEQYFGPGTRLTVT.

The V gene is TRBV28, the J gene TRBJ2-7, with D perhaps matching TRBD1 or TRBD2 (5 bases each). Germline CDR1 is MDHEN and CDR2 is SYDVKM. Trimming stripped 6 bases from V and 3 bases from J, with 21 bases between. This CDR3 spans 16 amino acids. In DNA form, the CDR3 reads TGTGCCAGCAGGCCCGACCAAACCGGGACCCACTACGAGCAGTACTTC. Translation gives CASRPDQTGTHYEQYF.

V and J are TRBV19 and TRBJ1-3, with D maybe TRBD1 (6 bases). Germline V gene sequence: CDR1 LNHDA, CDR2 SQIVND (reference sequence). V was clipped by 10 bases and J by 5 bases, with 21 bases between them. There are 15 residues in the CDR3. CDR3 protein: CATSVTHRDRNTIYF. The CDR3 DNA reads TGTGCCACCTCCGTTACCCACCGGGACAGAAACACCATATATTTT.

As concerns this clone: Its ends do not fully match the called genes, so a read error is possible. The V gene is TRBV7-7, the J gene TRBJ2-2; 11 bases agree with TRBD2. There are 17 residues in the CDR3. The germline CDR1 and CDR2 sequences are SSHAT and FNYEAQ (reference sequence). CDR3 in amino acids: CASSSFTSGSGTGELFF. As DNA, the CDR3 is TGTGCTAGCAGCTCCTTCACTAGCGGGAGCGGCACCGGGGAGCTGTTTTTT.